This T cell receptor beta chain is from a study of memory CD4+ T cells and cytomegalovirus serostatus (dated by TCRdb to about 2019). About the study as a whole: The approximately 35 healthy Belgian adults in the cohort included 9 who were CMV seropositive and roughly 24 who were CMV seronegative. To replicate a published TCR-based CMV serostatus classifier, the study sequenced CD4+ memory TCRbeta repertoires from a Belgian cohort whose cytomegalovirus serostatus was known. What the work shows at the level of the full study, not this receptor alone: Among the approximately 160 previously reported CMV-associated TCRbeta sequences, 67 showed up in the CD4+ memory repertoires, with each one found in between one and five individuals. The results were read as suggesting that the CMV-associated TCR signature is, for the most part, present in the CD4+ memory repertoire. The original-framework classifier achieved a median bootstrapped AUC of approximately 0.96 with a 95% CI of 0.76-1.00 on the Belgian cohort. Only CD4+CD45RO+ memory cells were sequenced, in contrast to the original study, in which naive and memory CD4+ and CD8+ populations were covered. For CMV serostatus prediction, a median bootstrapped AUC of about 0.95 was reached with the original framework, and a median bootstrapped AUC of about 0.9 was reached with a US-trained random forest.

About this clone: Its antigen is still unknown. No much larger clonotype is one base removed from it; base qualities were not supplied.

A FACSAria II was used to sort memory CD4+ T cells, defined as single viable CD3+CD4+CD8-CD45RO+ cells. CMV serostatus was assessed using a Roche Elecsys assay, by which serum IgG against CMV pp150, pp28, p38 and p52 was detected. After the samples were thawed, total CD4+ T cells were enriched through positive selection using CD4 magnetic microbeads. The samples came from a different study that was designed specifically to examine the CD4+ T cell memory repertoire. Following standard operating procedures, peripheral blood mononuclear cells were isolated and cryopreserved, while serum was kept at -80 degrees C. The staining relied on CD3-PerCP (BW264/56), CD4-APC (RPA-T4), CD45RO-PE (UCHT1) and CD8-Pacific Orange (3B5) antibodies, and Sytox blue was used to exclude non-viable cells. Genomic DNA was extracted from sorted cells with the Quick-DNA Microprep Kit. Amplification of TCRbeta DNA was done with the immunoSEQ hsTCRbeta kit, following the protocol from the manufacturer. TCRbeta libraries were sequenced on an Illumina MiSeq instrument. In the source study's methods: Once out-of-frame sequences had been removed, a few million distinct TCRbeta sequences were left, which works out to an average of about 66,813 per individual. Each individual was scored according to the count of 160 or so previously reported CMV-associated TCRbeta sequences and the total productive distinct TCRbeta count. A beta-binomial model was reimplemented in Python, and scikit-learn random forests with default parameters were trained on data from the US cohort. Classifier performance on the Belgian cohort was summarized as median AUC with percentile confidence intervals over 10,000 bootstrap iterations. Entries here come from immuneACCESS through TCRdb and include only in-frame sequences with V and J called. Some clones fail to appear in such tables; in the studies checked, an unresolved V gene covers under half of the shortfall, and the cause of the remainder is unknown. The DNA gave D and trimming, while V, J and clone size come from that table. The sample table lists tens of thousands of clones, around 79% of them with a count of one. The leading ten clones occupy about 0.79% of the sample.

Sequences SGHTA (CDR1) and FQGTGA (CDR2) are obtained from the germline V gene. V loses 5 bases of germline sequence and J loses 0 bases, and the interval between the two ends is 10 bases. There are 14 amino acids in the CDR3, from cysteine to phenylalanine inclusive. Left in the record is the CDR3 DNA by itself, 42 bases read in frame from the first base. Here the chain combines TRBV7-3 and TRBJ1-1, with the D gene uncertain. The sequencing input was memory CD4+ T cells from blood. The clonotype originates from an adult in good health and CMV-seronegative. The CDR3 has the sequence CASSQSAMNTEAFF. The DNA sequence is given as TGTGCCAGCAGCCAGTCGGCCATGAACACTGAAGCTTTCTTT.